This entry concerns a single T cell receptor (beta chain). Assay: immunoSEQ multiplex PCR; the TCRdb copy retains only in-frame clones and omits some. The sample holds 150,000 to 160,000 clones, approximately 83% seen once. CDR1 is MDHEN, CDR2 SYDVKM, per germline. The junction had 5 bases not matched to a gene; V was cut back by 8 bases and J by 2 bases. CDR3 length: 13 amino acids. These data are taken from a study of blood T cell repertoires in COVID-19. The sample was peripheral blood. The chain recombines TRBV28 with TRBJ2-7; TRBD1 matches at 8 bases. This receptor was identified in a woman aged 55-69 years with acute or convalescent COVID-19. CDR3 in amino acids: CASRRRGPYEQYV. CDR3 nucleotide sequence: TGTGCCAGCCGACGCAGGGGGCCCTACGAGCAGTACGTC.